This T cell receptor (beta chain) was observed in a study of cytomegalovirus exposure and HLA in healthy donors. Study-level background: Earlier sequencing of around 190 million T cells yielded nearly 120 million unique TCR beta sequences.

Germline V lookup: CDR1 SGHNT, CDR2 YENEEA. This CDR3 contains 14 residues. V dropped 5 bases and J dropped 1 base, with 12 bases sitting between them. Primers for the PCR totalled 60 Vbeta and 13 Jbeta. The data were produced by immunoSEQ multiplex PCR, yet TCRdb's version contains in-frame clones alone and is incomplete. The data contain around 150,000 clones, about three fifths of them singletons. The chain couples TRBV11-3 to TRBJ2-7; no definite D call. This clonotype originated in a woman younger than 45 in good health and CMV-seropositive. Material for sequencing was PBMCs. This CDR3 reads CASSRDIISYEQYF. CDR3 bases: TGTGCCAGCAGCCGCGATATTATTTCCTACGAGCAGTACTTC.